Listed below are T cell receptor beta chains from one sample, sequenced in a study of CD8 T cells in Susac syndrome. TCRdb re-analysed the immunoSEQ multiplex PCR reads in MiXCR, keeping a single row per CDR3 protein. The sample has about 190,000 distinct CDR3 sequences, around 95% seen once; the top ten hold 0.15% to 0.2%. Sequencing was done on a sample of CD8+ T cells from PBMCs. The receptors shown here come from a human donor with Susac syndrome. Each CDR3 is given with its conserved first and last residue.

v_gene	j_gene	CDR3aa
TRBV15	TRBJ2-5	CATSKLAENQETQYF
TRBV12-3/TRBV12-4	TRBJ2-7	CASSFRLGTSREQYF
TRBV2	TRBJ1-4	CASSGSQTEKLFF
TRBV7-9	TRBJ2-5	CASRVQTKETQYF
TRBV24-1	TRBJ2-1	CATSDGYNEQFF
TRBV4-1	TRBJ2-1	CASSSGRVEQFF
TRBV4-2	TRBJ2-7	CASSQGAISYEQYF
TRBV12-3/TRBV12-4	TRBJ2-7	CASSPGVSSYEQYF
TRBV14	TRBJ2-3	CASSHILVEAHAVPPVDTQYF
TRBV9	TRBJ1-4	CASSVVLGYPTNEKLFF
TRBV7-9	TRBJ2-1	CASRNNNEQFF
TRBV5-1	TRBJ2-1	CASSLAIGSEQFF
TRBV9	TRBJ2-6	CASSVAGSQSGANVLTF
TRBV30	TRBJ2-3	CAWSVGAGDADTQYF
TRBV7-9	TRBJ1-2	CASSPEDRGTYGYTF
TRBV3-1	TRBJ2-1	CASSQDLQEGNEQFF
TRBV4-1	TRBJ2-2	CASRVLAGGTGELFF
TRBV5-1	TRBJ2-1	CASSLDLYEQFF
TRBV27	TRBJ1-1	CASRDYRDGTEAFF
TRBV5-6	TRBJ2-7	CASRLKGGNEQYF
TRBV23-1	TRBJ1-4	CASSQSSGQGLGTNEKLFF
TRBV11-2	TRBJ1-1	CASSPKDKNTEAFF
TRBV13	TRBJ2-5	CASSSRDSQYF
TRBV12-3/TRBV12-4	TRBJ1-6	CASSPGLGGDSYNSPLHF
TRBV9	TRBJ2-1	CASSVEGFNEQFF
TRBV6-5	TRBJ1-1	CASSYSAITEAFF
TRBV11-2	TRBJ2-5	CASIFSDRDRGRETQYF
TRBV7-2	TRBJ1-3	CASSLWISGNTIYF
TRBV27	TRBJ2-4	CASGWGAKNIQYF
TRBV12-3/TRBV12-4	TRBJ1-5	CASSLTEFGQPQHF
TRBV11-2	TRBJ2-1	CASSLERGAGVGGNEQFF
TRBV4-1	TRBJ1-1	CASSQEEGMNTEAFF
TRBV27	TRBJ2-7	CASSFSSGVRVYEQYF
TRBV6-5	TRBJ2-7	CASSYSEGTEDNEQYF
TRBV23-1	TRBJ2-6	CASSQLSSGANVLTF
TRBV7-9	TRBJ2-2	CASSSDPDRASGELFF
TRBV29-1	TRBJ1-2	CSATTGEGYGYTF
TRBV6-5	TRBJ2-7	CGWRRASYEQYF
TRBV3-1	TRBJ2-7	CASSSRDSSLVYEQYF
TRBV28	TRBJ2-1	CASSSLTGRDEQFF
TRBV4-1	TRBJ1-6	CASSQRDNSPLHF
TRBV13	TRBJ2-7	CASSPGGTSGEQYF
TRBV6-6	TRBJ2-7	CASSAGGPSEQYF
TRBV2	TRBJ2-7	CASSSGNNEQYF
TRBV29-1	TRBJ1-2	CSVVDNYGYTF
TRBV11-2	TRBJ1-3	CASSLTGDGNTIYF
TRBV20-1	TRBJ1-1	CSASSYGIGNTEAFF
TRBV27	TRBJ1-2	CASSVDRSNYGYTF
TRBV5-6	TRBJ1-2	CASSSVRTGYTF
TRBV2	TRBJ2-2	CASSLFMGLNTGELFF
TRBV20-1	TRBJ2-7	CSAPLEQGAYEQYF
TRBV5-1	TRBJ2-7	CASSLHGQGGEQYF
TRBV11-1	TRBJ2-1	CASSLGQGRMDEQFF
TRBV2	TRBJ1-2	CASSDVGQGAGGYTF
TRBV4-1	TRBJ1-2	CASSQEGAGLYGYTF
TRBV5-1	TRBJ1-1	CASSLEVMNTEAFF
TRBV5-6	TRBJ1-2	CASIIQGGDENDYGYTF
TRBV19	TRBJ2-3	CASSIVGDTQYF
TRBV2	TRBJ2-1	CASSDILVYEQFF